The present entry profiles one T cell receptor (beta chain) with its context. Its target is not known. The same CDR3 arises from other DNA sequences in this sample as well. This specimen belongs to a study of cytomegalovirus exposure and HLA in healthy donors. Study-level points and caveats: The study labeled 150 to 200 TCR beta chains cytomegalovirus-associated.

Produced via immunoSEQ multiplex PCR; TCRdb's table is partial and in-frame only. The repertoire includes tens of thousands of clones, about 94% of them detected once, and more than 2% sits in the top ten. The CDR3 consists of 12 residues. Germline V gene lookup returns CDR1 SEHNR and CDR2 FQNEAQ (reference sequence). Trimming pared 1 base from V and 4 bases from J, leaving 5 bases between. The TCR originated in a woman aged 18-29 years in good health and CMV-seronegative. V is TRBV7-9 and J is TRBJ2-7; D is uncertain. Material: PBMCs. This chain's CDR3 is CASSLGTYEQYF. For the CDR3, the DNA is TGTGCCAGCAGCTTAGGAACTTACGAGCAGTACTTC.